The T cell receptor (beta chain) under discussion was sequenced for a study of CD4 T cells in relation to SARS-CoV-2 and coronaviruses (dated by TCRdb to about 2021). In terms of the full investigation: In the ViraFEST assay, PBMCs were cultured with antigen for approximately 9 days, after which TCR beta CDR3s were sequenced to identify clonal expansions specific to the antigen. An HIV-1 Nef peptide pool or a culture without peptide was used as the negative reference condition. At the level of individual TCR clonotypes, the study measured memory CD4+ T cell crossreactivity between SARS-CoV-2 spike protein and common cold coronavirus spike proteins. Shared crossreactive spike epitopes were mapped to their HLA restriction using patient-derived lymphoblastoid cell lines. A different TCR-beta assay, based on Illumina, was used to sequence expansion assays from other donors in the study. Samples from three pre-COVID donors and the naive versus memory experiments were sequenced with the Adaptive Biotechnologies TCR-sequencing kit; other data were Illumina-based.

This clone was seen a few times. The specificity of this receptor is unknown. No qualities accompany the bases; no much larger clone lies one base away. CD4+ T cells from unexposed donors were collected before the COVID-19 pandemic (2011-2018). After less than 13 days of culture, CD4+ T cells were isolated with the EasySep CD4+ T cell isolation kit. Unexposed donor CD4+ T cells were tested for reactivity to SARS-CoV-2 S and N and four common cold coronavirus spike pools, as cell number allowed. Each well received about 2 million PBMCs, cultured in IMDM supplemented with approximately 4.5% human AB serum and approximately 10 IU/ml IL-2. Half of the culture medium was replaced with fresh IL-2-containing medium on days 3 and 7. In general, triplicate replicate wells were used for every peptide culture condition. The leukapheresis product for the unexposed donors was obtained through commercial purchase. Ficoll-Paque PLUS gradient centrifugation was used to isolate PBMCs from either whole blood or leukapheresis product. The PBMCs went either fresh into the expansion assay or into cryopreservation at -140 degrees C. The QIAamp Micro DNA Kit was used to extract genomic DNA from the CD4+ T cells.

The CDR3 has 14 amino acids, counting the end cysteine and phenylalanine. CDR3 DNA is the only sequence kept; it has 42 bases, read in frame from the first base. The junction shows trimming of 5 bases on V and 4 bases on J, and the gene matches do not reach 3 bases of it. Via the germline V gene, CDR1 is MNHEY and CDR2 SVGAGI. Here is what the overall study found, with its caveats: Because the crossreactivity analysis focused on spike protein, crossreactivity against other viral proteins was not assessed. About 65% of donors had memory CD4+ clonotypes that crossrecognized SARS-CoV-2 and at least one common cold coronavirus spike. Crossreactive clones showed significantly weaker SARS-CoV-2-driven expansion than monoreactive clones, consistent with antigenic imprinting. The study was limited by small numbers of patients and tested TCRs. Because no donor provided both pre-pandemic and post-infection samples, tracing the source of pre-existing responses was limited.

Receptors were amplified or captured by the immunoSEQ multiplex PCR assay. The original pipeline was this. During preprocessing, nonproductive sequences were removed, as were CDR3s that did not start with C, did not end with F or W, or were shorter than 7 amino acids. Antigen-specific clonotypes were called with the MANAFEST web app on the basis of expansion relative to the reference and to other culture wells. A clone counted as positive if significantly expanded in 2 of 3 replicate wells versus the reference culture at FDR below 0.05. For a clone to be considered positive, significant expansion relative to all other tandem wells and an odds ratio above 5 were also required. After three terminal residues were trimmed from each end, CDR3 homology was quantified as pairwise Levenshtein distance using the stringdist R package. TCRdb stores this immuneACCESS table with in-frame sequences only. Part of the clones is absent; in the studies checked, under half of the shortfall reflects unresolved V genes, and no reason is known for the rest. The V and J calls and clone size are taken from that table; D and trimming were inferred from the DNA. Across this sample there are about 26,000 clones, with 75% to 80% seen only once. The biggest ten clones account for 15% to 20% of the sample.

The sequencing input was CD4+ T cells from PBMCs, cultured in vitro. This chain joins TRBV6-5 to TRBJ1-5, and TRBD1 matches 9 of the central bases. The receptor was derived from a human donor in good health. The CDR3 has the sequence CASSQDRGNQPQHF. The nucleotide sequence is TGTGCCAGCAGTCAGGACAGGGGAAATCAGCCCCAGCATTTT.